The 8 T cell receptor beta chains below come from one sample, sequenced in a study of Ad26.COV2.S vaccination and SARS-CoV-2 variants (dated by TCRdb to the early 2020s). Library construction relied on the immunoSEQ multiplex PCR assay. TCRdb took this table from immuneACCESS and kept in-frame rearrangements with V and J called. Such tables lack part of the clones; where checked against another copy, unresolved V genes explain under half of the gap, and the rest is unexplained. Counted in this sample were about 350,000 clones; more than 75% of them appeared once. The ten most abundant clones make up 3.3% of the sample. The intended sense of this specimen's treatment or condition label: approximately 18 received Ad26.COV2.S at low or high dose, single or two shots; roughly five received placebo; per-sample allocation not given. For vaccine and placebo recipients, repertoires were sequenced using samples collected on day 63 after the first injection.

The specimen was peripheral blood, collected in a trial of Ad26.COV2.S vaccine versus placebo. The source is a person aged 18-60 years who received the Ad26.COV2.S COVID-19 vaccine or a placebo.

This clone occurred once. The chain joins TRBV11-2 to TRBJ2-5; D call uncertain. The V end was cut by 4 bases, the J end by 4 bases, with 10 bases between. The CDR3 runs 13 residues. Germline CDR1 and CDR2: SGHAT and FQNNGV. The CDR3 here is CASSSITVETQYF. The CDR3 DNA sequence: TGTGCCAGCAGCTCCATTACCGTAGAGACCCAGTACTTC.

This rearrangement joins TRBV7-8 to TRBJ2-7, with D possibly TRBD2 on 5 matching bases. The CDR3 length is 14 residues. Trimming pared 4 bases from V and 6 bases from J, leaving 16 bases between. Germline CDR1 SGHVS, CDR2 FQNEAQ. This chain's CDR3 is CASSWGDLGAEQYF. CDR3 bases: TGTGCCAGCAGCTGGGGAGACCTAGGTGCCGAGCAGTACTTC.

The rearrangement joins TRBV6-1 to TRBJ1-5; unclear D gene. CDR1 MNHNS and CDR2 SASEGT come from the germline V gene. V was pared by 1 base and J by 3 bases, with 22 bases between. The CDR3 length is 19 residues. CDR3 amino acids: CASSEGGAGGSLPNQPQHF. Here the CDR3 DNA reads TGTGCCAGCAGTGAAGGGGGTGCGGGAGGGAGCCTACCCAATCAGCCCCAGCATTTT.

This chain connects TRBV6-2 or TRBV6-3 to TRBJ1-5; tentative D call: TRBD1 (6 bases). V was trimmed by 1 base and J by 2 bases, leaving 15 bases between them. Looked up from germline, CDR1 is MNHEY and CDR2 is SVGEGT. CDR3 length: 17 amino acids. The CDR3 loop reads CASSYLWSGGRNQPQHF. CDR3 coding DNA: TGTGCCAGCAGTTACTTGTGGTCGGGGGGCCGCAATCAGCCCCAGCATTTT.

The chain carries TRBV28 and TRBJ1-6; no reliable D call. CDR3 length equals 16 residues. Germline CDR1 reads MDHEN; CDR2 reads SYDVKM. The germline V and J ends were trimmed by 6 bases and 9 bases, with 21 bases remaining between them. This CDR3 is CASSPLGGIKGSPLHF. The CDR3 coding sequence is TGTGCCAGCAGCCCACTGGGAGGAATCAAGGGTTCACCCCTCCACTTT.

Written as DNA, the CDR3 is TGTGCTAGTGGTAGAGCGGGGGGGTTCACAGATACGCAGTATTTT. This translates into CASGRAGGFTDTQYF. The genes are TRBV12-5 and TRBJ2-3; 10 bases line up with TRBD2. The V and J ends lost 5 bases and 2 bases, in that order; junction bases with no gene match: 4. CDR3 size: 15 residues. Per the germline V gene, CDR1 is LGHNT and CDR2 is FRNRAP. The whole variable domain, remainder taken from reference TRBV12-5 and TRBJ2-3, is DARVTQTPRHKVTEMGQEVTMRCQPILGHNTVFWYRQTMMQGLELLAYFRNRAPLDDSGMPKDRFSAEMPDATLATLKIQPSEPRDSAVYFCASGRAGGFTDTQYFGPGTRLTVL.

The chain uses TRBV19 and TRBJ1-6; 8 bases match TRBD1. Trimming cost V 6 bases and J 2 bases; bases outside gene matches: 6. CDR1 is LNHDA and CDR2 is SQIVND in the germline V gene (reference sequence). The CDR3 is 16 residues long. CDR3 nucleotide sequence: TGTGCCAGTAGAAGTGCCAGGGGGCCCTATAATTCACCCCTCCACTTT. Protein sequence: CASRSARGPYNSPLHF.

The chain is built from TRBV30 and TRBJ1-2; possible D gene TRBD1, 6 bases. Germline V gives CDR1 GTSNPN, CDR2 SVGIG (reference sequence). Between the trimmed V and J ends, which lost 4 bases and 2 bases, there was a span of 17 bases. CDR3 length equals 15 residues. CDR3: CAWIRGGGFNYGYTF. The CDR3 region has the DNA TGTGCCTGGATTCGAGGCGGGGGCTTCAACTATGGCTACACCTTC.